This TCR beta chain came from a study of a mutant IDH1 vaccine in newly diagnosed glioma. Overall study context: The earlier regimen, radiotherapy, temozolomide, or both, was most often both.

Time point reported: week 11, during vaccination. Every vaccination contained 300 ug of the mutant IDH1 20-mer peptide and was paired with topical imiquimod. The CDR3 length is 14 residues. Germline loops: CDR1 SGHTA, CDR2 FQGNSA. The germline V and J ends were trimmed by 4 bases and 0 bases, with 9 bases remaining between them. General study points: Immune responses arising from the vaccine appeared in about 92% of patients. Shifts in the top peripheral T cell clonotypes seemed unrelated to pseudoprogression.

Profiled with immunoSEQ multiplex PCR; TCRdb holds only in-frame clones, not every one. The sample has 25,000 to 35,000 clones; nearly 90% are singletons. On this clone itself: Antigen: not known.

The TCR was taken from a man younger than 35 with glioma. The starting material was PBMCs, obtained from a glioma patient whose treatment included an IDH1 peptide vaccine. The chain joins TRBV7-2 to TRBJ1-1, with D perhaps matching TRBD1 (6 bases). CDR3 protein: CASSSDSLNTEAFF. CDR3 sequence (DNA): TGTGCCAGCAGCTCGGACAGTCTGAACACTGAAGCTTTCTTT.